This entry features one TCR beta chain sequence. The data were obtained in a study of CD8 T cells in Susac syndrome. V was shortened by 0 bases and J by 6 bases, with 11 bases between the two germline ends. Per germline, CDR1 SQVTM and CDR2 ANQGSEA. This CDR3 comprises 13 residues. 0.5 to 1 ug RNA was reverse transcribed with random hexamers. TCRdb re-called the immunoSEQ multiplex PCR reads through MiXCR, storing one row per CDR3 protein. The table includes about 280,000 distinct CDR3 sequences, about 85% detected once. The V and J genes are TRBV29-1 and TRBJ1-2; D remains ambiguous. This clonotype was obtained from a human donor with multiple sclerosis. The sample consisted of CD8+ T cells from PBMCs. CDR3 region: CSVEDFWQNGYTF. CDR3 bases: TGCAGCGTTGAAGATTTTTGGCAAAATGGCTACACCTTC.